Presented here are 13 T cell receptor beta chains from one specimen sequenced in a study of T-cell memory formation after mild COVID-19. TCRdb recomputed calls from the 5' RACE reads with MiXCR, one row per CDR3 protein. Of some 97,000 distinct CDR3 sequences detected, 11% appear once; the ten largest clones hold about two fifths. Material for sequencing was PBMCs or a T cell subset sorted from them (not recorded which). The receptors were sampled from a man between 18 and 35 years old who had mild COVID-19 (a few samples of this study predate the infection). Cell type and time point are not known.

This clonotype has more than one count but fewer than ten. The chain links TRBV9 to TRBJ2-5, with a weak D call TRBD1 (7 bases). The CDR3 covers 15 residues. Germline V gene lookup returns CDR1 SGDLS and CDR2 YYNGEE. Trimming took 0 bases from V and 5 from J, leaving 14 bases between them. CDR3 sequence: CASSVGAGGHETQYF. CDR3 nucleotides: TGTGCCAGCAGCGTAGGCGCAGGGGGGCACGAGACCCAGTACTTC.

J is TRBJ2-4 and V is TRBV20-1, with D maybe TRBD1 (5 bases). Germline CDR1 reads DFQATT; CDR2 reads SNEGSKA (reference sequence). This CDR3 has 16 residues. Trimming left V 3 bases short and J 5 bases short, with 20 bases between. DNA for the CDR3: TGCAGTGCTAGTGATCCAGGGTCCCCCAGGGAAAACATTCAGTACTTC. This gives the protein CSASDPGSPRENIQYF.

This clonotype was counted a few times. As DNA, the CDR3 is TGCGCCAGCAGCCAAGATCGCTGGGGACAAACCATCAATGAGCAGTTCTTC. This sequence encodes CASSQDRWGQTINEQFF. This sequence joins TRBV4-3 and TRBJ2-1, with D perhaps matching TRBD1 (6 bases). The CDR3 covers 17 residues. V lost 0 bases, J lost 6 bases, and 18 bases lay in between. The germline V gene has CDR1 LGHNA and CDR2 YSLEER.

This clonotype came up a few times. J is TRBJ2-3 and V is TRBV2; 8 positions agree with TRBD1. Germline-derived CDR1 and CDR2 are SNHLY and FYNNEI. The J segment lost 5 bases and the V segment lost 6 bases, leaving 7 bases of the junction unmatched. The CDR3 is 14 residues long. CDR3 residues: CASSDGQGVDTQYF. The CDR3 DNA sequence: TGTGCCAGCAGCGATGGACAGGGTGTAGATACGCAGTATTTT.

A few counts support this clonotype. The V call is TRBV7-9, the J call TRBJ2-3; D is perhaps TRBD2 (9 bases). The CDR3 has 16 residues. Per the germline V gene, CDR1 is SEHNR and CDR2 is FQNEAQ (reference sequence). Trimming took off 6 bases at V and 6 bases at J, with 22 bases between the two ends. The CDR3 spells CASSRQGRGGLDTQYF. The CDR3 nucleotides are TGTGCCAGCAGTCGACAGGGGCGGGGGGGCCTTGATACGCAGTATTTT.

The chain recombines TRBV20-1 with TRBJ2-7; 8 nucleotides match TRBD2. The CDR3 sequence is 12 residues long. The trim removed 3 bases at V and 6 bases at J, leaving 4 bases unmatched. Germline V gene lookup returns CDR1 DFQATT and CDR2 SNEGSKA (reference sequence). CDR3 sequence (DNA): TGCAGTGCTAGCGGGACTAGTCCCGAGCAGTACTTC. The encoded protein is CSASGTSPEQYF.

The chain links TRBV24-1 to TRBJ1-1; a weak D match, TRBD1 (6 bases). Germline assignment: CDR1 KGHDR and CDR2 SFDVKD. CDR3 size: 14 residues. Trimming took 5 bases from V and 6 from J, leaving 15 bases between them. CDR3 nucleotides: TGTGCCACCAGTGCCAAGGGGGAGGGAGCTGAAGCTTTCTTT. Protein: CATSAKGEGAEAFF.

This clonotype showed up just a few times. The chain couples TRBV11-1 to TRBJ2-1; D not certain. The CDR3 has 15 amino acids. V was clipped by 4 bases and J by 7 bases, with 17 bases between them. Germline V gene sequence: CDR1 SGHAT, CDR2 FQDESV (reference sequence). The CDR3 DNA follows: TGTGCCAGCAGCTCCGGCGGCATACCATGGAATGAGCAGTTCTTC. Translating it yields CASSSGGIPWNEQFF.

This clonotype was observed a handful of times. The chain uses TRBV7-9 and TRBJ1-4; no clear D. Trimming shortened V by 2 bases and J by 4 bases, and 11 bases separated the two germline ends. The CDR3 has 15 residues. In germline, CDR1 is SEHNR, CDR2 FQNEAQ (reference sequence). The CDR3 here is CASSLNPQINEKLFF. The CDR3 DNA reads TGTGCCAGCAGCTTAAATCCACAGATTAATGAAAAACTGTTTTTT.

In nucleotides, the CDR3 is TGTGCCAGCTCACCACCAACCGGGACGATCACTGAAGCTTTCTTT. Its protein product is CASSPPTGTITEAFF. The chain joins TRBV18 to TRBJ1-1; possible D gene TRBD1, 5 bases. Germline V gene data show CDR1 as KGHSH and CDR2 as LQKENI. The CDR3 is made up of 15 amino acids. With 0 bases removed from V and 4 bases from J, the gap between germline ends came to 12 bases.

The chain is built from TRBV5-1 and TRBJ2-5; D may be TRBD1 (5 bases). This CDR3 has 16 amino acids. The germline V and J ends were trimmed by 3 bases and 3 bases, with 18 bases remaining between them. Germline V gives CDR1 SGHRS, CDR2 YFSETQ. The CDR3 sequence is CASSSRQIGAEETQYF. CDR3 in DNA: TGCGCCAGCAGCTCGAGACAGATAGGGGCCGAAGAGACCCAGTACTTC.

This clonotype showed up just a few times. The rearrangement joins TRBV7-9 to TRBJ2-3, with 14 bases aligning to TRBD2. Germline-derived CDR1 and CDR2 are SEHNR and FQNEAQ (reference sequence). The CDR3 is 16 amino acids. V dropped 6 bases and J dropped 5; count of bases not matched to a gene: 7. This CDR3 is CASSPTSGGARDTQYF. CDR3 bases: TGTGCCAGCAGTCCGACTAGCGGGGGGGCAAGAGATACGCAGTATTTT.

This clonotype was picked up many times. This sequence joins TRBV5-6 and TRBJ1-5, with D unclear. Germline CDR1 reads SGHDT; CDR2 reads YYEEEE. Between the trimmed V and J ends, which lost 3 bases and 4 bases, there was a span of 14 bases. This CDR3 has 15 amino acids. The CDR3, as DNA: TGTGCCAGCAGCTCGTGGAGTTTTTGGAATCAGCCCCAGCATTTT. It specifies CASSSWSFWNQPQHF.